These 32 T cell receptor beta chains were sequenced from one sample in a study of cytomegalovirus exposure and HLA in healthy donors. Both 60 Vbeta primers and 13 Jbeta primers went into the PCR. Clones were read by immunoSEQ multiplex PCR, and TCRdb kept only the in-frame ones, dropping some. Of over 200,000 clones listed, 75% to 80% are singletons. Material: PBMCs. The receptors come from a male donor in good health and CMV-seronegative.

This clone came up once. The genes are TRBV29-1 and TRBJ2-7; TRBD2 aligns across 11 bases. Germline values: CDR1 SQVTM, CDR2 ANQGSEA. The CDR3 has 13 residues. Trimming at V came to 4 bases and at J to 6 bases, leaving 5 bases not matched to a gene. Written as DNA, the CDR3 is TGCAGCGTTGTGGGTAGCGGGAGGGGCGAGCAGTACTTC. Encoded protein: CSVVGSGRGEQYF.

The chain couples TRBV25-1 to TRBJ1-1, with D tentatively TRBD1 (5 bases). Per the germline V gene, CDR1 is MGHDK and CDR2 is SYGVNS. Between the trimmed V and J ends, which lost 3 bases and 5 bases, there was a span of 10 bases. There are 13 residues in the CDR3. CDR3 residues: CASSERDDTEAFF. The CDR3 nucleotides read TGTGCCAGCAGTGAGCGGGACGATACTGAAGCTTTCTTT.

This clone occurred a few times. The chain carries TRBV18 and TRBJ2-7; 7 nucleotides agree with TRBD1. V shed 0 bases, J shed 9 bases, and the junction held 5 bases outside the gene matches. Germline V gene sequence: CDR1 KGHSH, CDR2 LQKENI. The CDR3 extends over 13 amino acids. The CDR3 region has the DNA TGTGCCAGCTCACCACCCGGACAGGTGGGGCAGTACTTC. Translating gives CASSPPGQVGQYF.

V gene TRBV10-3 combines with J gene TRBJ2-7; D might be TRBD1 (5 bases). Germline V gives CDR1 ENHRY, CDR2 SYGVKD. The CDR3 extends over 14 amino acids. V was clipped by 0 bases and J by 2 bases, with 8 bases between them. CDR3 loop: CAISESGRAYEQYF. CDR3 coding DNA: TGTGCCATCAGTGAGTCTGGCAGGGCCTACGAGCAGTACTTC.

The chain links TRBV28 to TRBJ1-5; the D gene is possibly TRBD1 (6 bases). This CDR3 comprises 19 residues. V gave up 6 bases and J gave up 0 bases, with 24 bases separating them. Germline-derived CDR1 and CDR2 are MDHEN and SYDVKM. The CDR3 region is CASSSRTGLTTFSNQPQHF. Written as DNA, the CDR3 is TGTGCCAGCAGCTCGCGAACAGGGCTTACCACTTTTAGCAATCAGCCCCAGCATTTT.

The J gene is TRBJ1-3, the V gene TRBV7-9; no firm D call. V lost 0 bases and J lost 3, with 9 bases in between. Germline CDR1 is SEHNR and CDR2 is FQNEAQ (reference sequence). The CDR3 covers 15 residues. The CDR3 nucleotides read TGTGCCAGCAGCTTAGCGAACGGGGATGGAAACACCATATATTTT. Its protein product is CASSLANGDGNTIYF.

There are a few counts of this clone. V is TRBV4-2 and J is TRBJ2-7; D is possibly TRBD1 (6 bases). This CDR3 is built from 14 residues. V was pared by 4 bases and J by 0 bases, with 10 bases between. Per germline, CDR1 LGHNA and CDR2 YNFKEQ. CDR3 DNA: TGTGCCAGCAGCCGCGAGGACAGCTCCTACGAGCAGTACTTC. Translating gives CASSREDSSYEQYF.

The rearrangement links TRBV5-1 to TRBJ2-3, with D hard to call. Trimming stripped 0 bases from V and 5 bases from J, with 16 bases between. The CDR3 is made up of 16 amino acids. Germline assignment: CDR1 SGHRS and CDR2 YFSETQ. CDR3 nucleotide sequence: TGCGCCAGCAGCTTGGAACCGGGTCCGACCCTAGATACGCAGTATTTT. This sequence encodes CASSLEPGPTLDTQYF.

This chain joins TRBV7-8 and TRBJ2-7, with D possibly TRBD1 on 6 matching bases. This CDR3 is built from 14 residues. From germline, CDR1 is SGHVS and CDR2 FQNEAQ. V lost 5 bases to trimming and J lost 6 bases, with 17 bases between them. CDR3 nucleotides: TGTGCCAGCAGCACCCTAGGGGGATTCGTCGAGCAGTACTTC. Protein: CASSTLGGFVEQYF.

J is TRBJ2-1 and V is TRBV13; 7 bases map to TRBD1. The CDR3 covers 15 residues. The germline V gene has CDR1 PRHDT and CDR2 FYEKMQ (reference sequence). V lost 5 bases, J lost 0 bases, and 4 bases stayed unmatched. The CDR3 loop is CASSPGQSSYNEQFF. The DNA of the CDR3 is TGTGCCAGCAGCCCGGGACAGAGCTCCTACAATGAGCAGTTCTTC.

J is TRBJ2-2 and V is TRBV5-1; the D gene is possibly TRBD1 (6 bases). V lost 0 bases, J lost 1 base, and 10 bases lay in between. The CDR3 runs 16 residues. Germline CDR1 SGHRS, CDR2 YFSETQ. CDR3 protein: CASSLAQGRNTGELFF. In DNA form, the CDR3 reads TGCGCCAGCAGCTTGGCCCAGGGGCGGAACACCGGGGAGCTGTTTTTT.

The chain carries TRBV30 and TRBJ1-1; tentative D call: TRBD1 (5 bases). Germline V gene sequence: CDR1 GTSNPN, CDR2 SVGIG (reference sequence). Trimming removed 0 bases from V and 3 bases from J, with 11 bases in between. This CDR3 is built from 14 residues. The CDR3: CAWSVRRGDTEAFF. DNA for the CDR3: TGTGCCTGGAGTGTTCGGCGGGGGGACACTGAAGCTTTCTTT.

The rearrangement uses TRBV7-2 and TRBJ2-2; tentatively, D is TRBD2 (6 bases). Germline V gene data show CDR1 as SGHTA and CDR2 as FQGNSA. The CDR3 runs 17 residues. The V and J ends lost 2 bases and 0 bases respectively, with 13 bases between them. As DNA, the CDR3 is TGTGCCAGCAGCTTAATAGGGACTCCGTCGAACACCGGGGAGCTGTTTTTT. This codes for CASSLIGTPSNTGELFF.

This chain joins TRBV5-1 and TRBJ1-1; 7 bases line up with TRBD1. V shed 2 bases, J shed 10 bases, and the junction held 8 bases outside the gene matches. The CDR3 is 13 residues long. Germline V gene lookup returns CDR1 SGHRS and CDR2 YFSETQ. CDR3 nucleotides: TGCGCCAGCAGCTTCCGACAGGGTGGAGGAGCTTTCTTT. Translating it yields CASSFRQGGGAFF.

This chain joins TRBV4-3 and TRBJ2-5; 8 bases fit TRBD1. The CDR3 covers 15 residues. V trimming: 4 bases; J trimming: 5 bases; junction bases outside the gene matches: 9. The germline V gene encodes CDR1 LGHNA and CDR2 YSLEER. Here the CDR3 DNA reads TGCGCCAGCAGCCCTTACTTGGGACAGGCGGAGACCCAGTACTTC. Translated, it gives CASSPYLGQAETQYF.

V gene TRBV9 combines with J gene TRBJ1-5; the D gene is possibly TRBD1 (6 bases). CDR1 is SGDLS, CDR2 YYNGEE, per germline. This CDR3 has 14 amino acids. The V end lost 3 bases, the J end lost 5 bases, and 12 bases lay between the germline ends. CDR3 DNA sequence: TGTGCCAGCAGCGCCCATCCAGGGGATCAGCCCCAGCATTTT. Protein product: CASSAHPGDQPQHF.

The V and J genes are TRBV19 and TRBJ1-1, with TRBD1 as a possible D gene (5 bases). The germline V gene encodes CDR1 LNHDA and CDR2 SQIVND (reference sequence). This CDR3 comprises 15 residues. Trimming removed 1 base at V and 3 bases at J, with 12 bases between. The CDR3 bases are TGTGCCAGTAGTATAGGCTCAGGAGGGGACACTGAAGCTTTCTTT. It is translated as CASSIGSGGDTEAFF.

V and J are TRBV11-2 and TRBJ2-4; maybe TRBD1 (6 bases). The CDR3 extends over 17 amino acids. Germline V gives CDR1 SGHAT, CDR2 FQNNGV. Trimming pared 5 bases from V and 0 bases from J, leaving 17 bases between. In DNA form, the CDR3 reads TGTGCCAGCAGCGCACCCCAGACAGGACTAGCCAAAAACATTCAGTACTTC. As protein: CASSAPQTGLAKNIQYF.

This chain uses TRBV27 with TRBJ1-5; D is unclear. This CDR3 spans 14 amino acids. The V gene lost 2 bases and the J gene lost 4 bases, with 9 bases spanning the gap. Germline V gene lookup returns CDR1 MNHEY and CDR2 SMNVEV (reference sequence). The CDR3 DNA reads TGTGCCAGCAGTTTAATCATCGGGAATCAGCCCCAGCATTTT. It is translated as CASSLIIGNQPQHF.

The gene calls are TRBV7-3 and TRBJ1-3; 7 bases are a match to TRBD1. The CDR3 runs 15 residues. Losses at the gene ends were 3 bases for V and 3 bases for J; bases not matched to a gene: 5. The germline CDR1 and CDR2 sequences are SGHTA and FQGTGA. The CDR3 nucleotides read TGTGCCAGCAGCTTGCAGGGGGGCGGTGGAAACACCATATATTTT. The encoded protein is CASSLQGGGGNTIYF.

A note on this clone: At one end, the junction sequence differs from germline, possibly due to a read error. The chain carries TRBV27 and TRBJ2-7; D ambiguous. CDR1 and CDR2 from the germline V gene are MNHEY and SMNVEV (reference sequence). This CDR3 has 10 amino acids. The CDR3 sequence is CASTSHEQYF. The CDR3 nucleotides read TGTGCCAGCACCTCCCACGAGCAGTACTTC.

The chain couples TRBV7-9 to TRBJ1-2; a possible D gene is TRBD1 (5 bases). CDR1 is SEHNR and CDR2 is FQNEAQ in the germline V gene (reference sequence). The CDR3 loop spans 14 amino acids. The V and J ends lost 1 base and 5 bases respectively, with 11 bases between them. The CDR3 region has the DNA TGTGCCAGCAGCTTAGGGCAGGGAACGTATGGCTACACCTTC. Its translation is CASSLGQGTYGYTF.

This rearrangement joins TRBV9 to TRBJ1-1; 12 bases agree with TRBD1. CDR1 SGDLS and CDR2 YYNGEE come from the germline V gene. The CDR3 consists of 17 residues. Trimming removed 3 bases from V and 0 bases from J; junction bases left unmatched: 6. In DNA, the CDR3 is TGTGCCAGCAGCGACGGGACAGGGGGCTCTTTGAACACTGAAGCTTTCTTT. Amino acid sequence: CASSDGTGGSLNTEAFF.

The chain couples TRBV7-2 to TRBJ1-2; no clear D. This CDR3 has 14 amino acids. Per the germline V gene, CDR1 is SGHTA and CDR2 is FQGNSA. The V and J ends lost 5 bases and 1 base respectively, with 11 bases between them. DNA of the CDR3: TGTGCCAGCAGCCCCCCCCAGGTTAACTATGGCTACACCTTC. Translated: CASSPPQVNYGYTF.

The chain combines TRBV4-1 with TRBJ2-7; D not resolved. V shed 0 bases and J shed 2 bases, with 14 bases lying between them. The germline gives CDR1 MGHRA, CDR2 YSYEKL. The CDR3 sequence is 16 residues long. In DNA, the CDR3 is TGCGCCAGCAGCCAAGACAACCGGGTCAGAGCCTACGAGCAGTACTTC. As protein: CASSQDNRVRAYEQYF.

The chain recombines TRBV7-9 with TRBJ2-7; D remains ambiguous. V lost 4 bases to trimming and J lost 2 bases, with 9 bases between them. CDR3 length: 13 amino acids. Germline CDR1 and CDR2: SEHNR and FQNEAQ (reference sequence). This CDR3 is CASSSGQTYEQYF. Written as DNA, the CDR3 is TGTGCCAGCAGCTCTGGGCAGACCTACGAGCAGTACTTC.

The chain employs TRBV7-2 and TRBJ2-3; 10 bases are a match to TRBD2. CDR3 length: 14 amino acids. Germline V gives CDR1 SGHTA, CDR2 FQGNSA. V was pared by 10 bases and J by 2 bases, with 6 bases of the junction left unmatched. CDR3: CAIERGGVTDTQYF. In DNA, the CDR3 is TGTGCCATCGAGCGGGGGGGGGTCACAGATACGCAGTATTTT.

The chain joins TRBV7-9 to TRBJ1-5; D perhaps matches TRBD1 (5 bases). V was cut by 1 base and J by 3 bases, with 10 bases left in between. Germline V gene sequence: CDR1 SEHNR, CDR2 FQNEAQ (reference sequence). CDR3 length: 15 amino acids. CDR3 region: CASSLGSGHNQPQHF. The CDR3 coding sequence is TGTGCCAGCAGCTTAGGATCAGGGCACAATCAGCCCCAGCATTTT.

The chain couples TRBV29-1 to TRBJ2-7; D is perhaps TRBD2 (5 bases). The CDR3 consists of 14 residues. V shed 3 bases and J shed 0 bases, with 12 bases lying between them. Per germline, CDR1 SQVTM and CDR2 ANQGSEA. CDR3 nucleotides: TGCAGCGTTGAGGCAACCGGGAACTCCTACGAGCAGTACTTC. Its protein is CSVEATGNSYEQYF.

This chain connects TRBV15 to TRBJ2-7; TRBD2 might be the D (5 bases). The length of the CDR3 is 13 residues. Trimming pared 0 bases from V and 6 bases from J, leaving 9 bases between. Per germline, CDR1 LNHNV and CDR2 YYDKDF (reference sequence). The CDR3 spells CATSRDLSGEQYF. The CDR3 coding sequence is TGTGCCACCAGCAGAGATCTGAGCGGCGAGCAGTACTTC.

This chain uses TRBV7-9 with TRBJ2-7; tentative D call: TRBD1 (6 bases). The germline gives CDR1 SEHNR, CDR2 FQNEAQ (reference sequence). The V gene lost 5 bases and the J gene lost 2 bases, with 10 bases spanning the gap. The CDR3 totals 13 residues. The CDR3 nucleotides are TGTGCCAGCAGCCGGGACACCACCTACGAGCAGTACTTC. As protein: CASSRDTTYEQYF.

The rearrangement uses TRBV27 and TRBJ1-5; possibly TRBD1 for D (6 bases). V shed 4 bases and J shed 15 bases, with 19 bases lying between them. The CDR3 sequence is 13 residues long. Looked up from germline, CDR1 is MNHEY and CDR2 is SMNVEV (reference sequence). The CDR3 protein is CASSSGTPKVVHF. CDR3 nucleotide sequence: TGTGCCAGCAGTTCCGGGACACCTAAAGTGGTGCATTTT.